Described below is a single T cell receptor (beta chain) sequence and its context. The record originates from a study of blood T cell repertoires in COVID-19. The wider study: COVID-19 samples from acute and convalescent phases originated in the United States, Italy and Spain. PBMCs, B-cell-depleted T cells, or T cells provided the cDNA or gDNA that made up the material.

The CDR3 has 17 amino acids. Trimming stripped 2 bases from V and 6 bases from J, with 21 bases between. CDR1 is MDHEN and CDR2 is SYDVKM in the germline V gene. In the authors' workflow: Amplification of reference gene primers provided the estimated nucleated cell counts. This table comes from immunoSEQ multiplex PCR, and its TCRdb copy is limited to in-frame clones, with some not included. V, J and clone size are taken as reported in that table, and D and trimming were inferred from the DNA itself. Altogether tens of thousands of clones are present, about nine tenths being singletons, with the ten largest covering about 3%.

The TCR comes from a woman between 50 and 59 years old with active or convalescent COVID-19. The sample consisted of peripheral blood. This rearrangement joins TRBV28 to TRBJ2-3; maybe TRBD1 (7 bases). CDR3 loop: CASSLGPGGGGPDTQYF. Written as DNA, the CDR3 is TGTGCCAGCAGTTTAGGGCCAGGAGGGGGCGGGCCGGATACGCAGTATTTT.